These 29 T cell receptor beta chains were all obtained from the same sample, sequenced in a study of cytomegalovirus exposure and HLA in healthy donors. PCR involved 60 Vbeta and 13 Jbeta primers. TCRdb's table, derived via immunoSEQ multiplex PCR, lists solely in-frame clones and lacks some. The data show 130,000 or so clones, approximately 69% seen once. Sequencing was carried out using PBMCs. These receptors originate from a man aged 35-49 years in good health and CMV-seropositive.

V is TRBV4-1 and J is TRBJ2-5; D perhaps matches TRBD2 (6 bases). This CDR3 comprises 15 residues. V dropped 5 bases and J dropped 5 bases, with 18 bases sitting between them. In germline, CDR1 is MGHRA, CDR2 YSYEKL. The CDR3 DNA follows: TGCGCCAGCAGCTCGTTTGGCCCCCGGGGGGAGACCCAGTACTTC. Its translation: CASSSFGPRGETQYF.

This clone came up once. The V call is TRBV10-3, the J call TRBJ1-3; 7 positions agree with TRBD1. Trimming took 8 bases from V and 4 from J; bases not matched to a gene: 5. Per the germline V gene, CDR1 is ENHRY and CDR2 is SYGVKD. The CDR3 runs 13 residues. CDR3 sequence reads: CAIAGGSGNTIYF. The DNA of the CDR3 is TGTGCCATCGCAGGGGGATCGGGAAACACCATATATTTT.

This chain joins TRBV28 and TRBJ1-5; the D gene is possibly TRBD1 (5 bases). Germline CDR1 and CDR2: MDHEN and SYDVKM. The CDR3 spans 17 residues. Trimming stripped 3 bases from V and 0 bases from J, with 15 bases between. CDR3 in amino acids: CASSFSWGGVSNQPQHF. The CDR3 DNA sequence: TGTGCCAGCAGTTTTTCCTGGGGGGGGGTTAGCAATCAGCCCCAGCATTTT.

This clone was counted only a few times. The chain is built from TRBV25-1 and TRBJ2-3, with 7 bases lining up with TRBD1. The V segment lost 7 bases and the J segment 5 bases; nucleotides outside the gene matches: 6. Germline CDR1 is MGHDK and CDR2 is SYGVNS. The CDR3 contains 13 residues. The CDR3, as DNA: TGTGCCAGCATTTCGGGACAGTTAGATACGCAGTATTTT. Amino acid sequence: CASISGQLDTQYF.

The CDR3 DNA reads as TGTGCCAGCAGCTTAGTTTCGAGCTCCTACGAGCAGTACTTC. It codes for CASSLVSSSYEQYF. The chain couples TRBV11-2 to TRBJ2-7; D not certain. Trimming removed 1 base at V and 0 bases at J, with 7 bases between. Germline V gene lookup returns CDR1 SGHAT and CDR2 FQNNGV. The CDR3 runs 14 residues.

The CDR3 DNA follows: TGTGCCAGCACCCAAATCGGGGTACGTCAGCCCCAGCATTTT. As protein: CASTQIGVRQPQHF. This sequence joins TRBV28 and TRBJ1-5, with no clear D. V lost 7 bases and J 6 bases, leaving 16 bases between the germline ends. Looked up from germline, CDR1 is MDHEN and CDR2 is SYDVKM. The CDR3 extends over 14 amino acids.

V is TRBV30 and J is TRBJ1-6; tentatively, D is TRBD1 (5 bases). Between the trimmed V and J ends, which lost 0 bases and 14 bases, there was a span of 11 bases. Germline V gene data show CDR1 as GTSNPN and CDR2 as SVGIG (reference sequence). CDR3 length: 12 residues. The CDR3 DNA follows: TGTGCCTGGAGTGTCGGGGGTGACACCCTCCACTTT. It encodes CAWSVGGDTLHF.

This clone has more than one count but fewer than ten. The same CDR3 can be traced to other DNA sequences in this sample. The chain employs TRBV6-5 and TRBJ2-7; possible D gene TRBD1, 5 bases. The germline CDR1 and CDR2 sequences are MNHEY and SVGAGI. The CDR3 covers 12 residues. Trimming took 7 bases from V and 2 from J, leaving 9 bases between them. CDR3 DNA sequence: TGTGCCAGCAAGGCGACAGCCTACGAGCAGTACTTC. Its protein product is CASKATAYEQYF.

CDR3 loop: CAWSVQENTEAFF. The CDR3 region has the DNA TGTGCCTGGAGTGTACAAGAGAACACTGAAGCTTTCTTT. The chain recombines TRBV30 with TRBJ1-1; no definite D call. This CDR3 has 13 residues. V dropped 0 bases and J dropped 1 base, with 6 bases sitting between them. CDR1 GTSNPN and CDR2 SVGIG come from the germline V gene (reference sequence).

This clone was observed a handful of times. J is TRBJ2-7 and V is TRBV4-2; 9 bases are shared with TRBD2. Germline V CDR1 and CDR2: LGHNA, YNFKEQ. This CDR3 contains 15 residues. V was clipped by 5 bases and J by 0 bases; unmatched bases: 5. The CDR3 nucleotides read TGTGCCAGCAGCGCCCTAGCGGGAAACTCCTACGAGCAGTACTTC. Protein: CASSALAGNSYEQYF.

The chain has TRBV11-2 and TRBJ2-2; weak D call: TRBD2 (5 bases). Germline CDR1 SGHAT, CDR2 FQNNGV. The germline V and J ends were trimmed by 1 base and 6 bases, with 12 bases remaining between them. The CDR3 extends over 15 amino acids. The CDR3 is CASSLGVRGSGELFF. The CDR3 DNA sequence: TGTGCCAGCAGCTTAGGAGTACGGGGATCCGGGGAGCTGTTTTTT.

The V call is TRBV5-4, the J call TRBJ1-2; perhaps TRBD1 as D (6 bases). V was cut by 4 bases and J by 4 bases, with 17 bases left in between. This CDR3 is built from 15 residues. Germline values: CDR1 SGHNT, CDR2 YYREEE (reference sequence). CDR3 region: CASSRGGGAAYGYTF. The CDR3 coding sequence is TGTGCCAGCAGCCGTGGCGGGGGGGCGGCCTATGGCTACACCTTC.

This clone was found a few times. The chain is built from TRBV28 and TRBJ2-3; 9 positions match TRBD2. Germline CDR1 reads MDHEN; CDR2 reads SYDVKM. The CDR3 is 15 amino acids. J lost 4 bases, V lost 2 bases, and 4 bases had no gene match. The CDR3 region has the DNA TGTGCCAGCAGTTTAGGCGGGGGGGAAGCAGATACGCAGTATTTT. Protein: CASSLGGGEADTQYF.

This chain links TRBV10-1 with TRBJ2-2; 9 bases map to TRBD1. The length of the CDR3 is 15 residues. The junction had 4 bases not matched to a gene; V was cut back by 6 bases and J by 2 bases. Germline CDR1 and CDR2: WNHNN and SYGVQD (reference sequence). CDR3 sequence (DNA): TGCGCCAGCAGCACGGGACAGGGAAACACCGGGGAGCTGTTTTTT. Encoded protein: CASSTGQGNTGELFF.

This chain links TRBV7-9 with TRBJ2-1; D might be TRBD2 (5 bases). Germline loops: CDR1 SEHNR, CDR2 FQNEAQ (reference sequence). The CDR3 covers 13 residues. The V end lost 5 bases, the J end lost 11 bases, and 16 bases lay between the germline ends. The CDR3: CASSPVGKTKQFF. CDR3 sequence (DNA): TGTGCCAGCAGCCCGGTGGGAAAGACTAAGCAGTTCTTC.

This chain joins TRBV27 and TRBJ2-1; possibly TRBD2 for D (6 bases). CDR1 and CDR2 (germline): MNHEY, SMNVEV (reference sequence). The CDR3 has 15 residues. Trimming removed 4 bases at V and 4 bases at J, with 14 bases between. CDR3 in DNA: TGTGCCAGCAGTTGGAGGGGAGGAGGATACAATGAGCAGTTCTTC. Protein: CASSWRGGGYNEQFF.

This clone came up a few times. CDR3 region: CASTPSGGREQYF. The CDR3 nucleotides are TGTGCCAGTACCCCCTCAGGGGGTCGAGAGCAGTACTTC. The chain is built from TRBV19 and TRBJ2-7; 7 bases are shared with TRBD1. CDR1 is LNHDA, CDR2 SQIVND, per germline (reference sequence). The CDR3 consists of 13 residues. V shed 7 bases and J 7 bases; nucleotides not matched to a gene: 10. Together with reference TRBV19 and TRBJ2-7, the CDR3 gives the full variable domain: DGGITQSPKYLFRKEGQNVTLSCEQNLNHDAMYWYRQDPGQGLRLIYYSQIVNDFQKGDIAEGYSVSREKKESFPLTVTSAQKNPTAFYLCASTPSGGREQYFGPGTRLTVT.

The chain combines TRBV27 with TRBJ1-5; D not certain. Trimming left V 3 bases short and J 3 bases short, with 6 bases between. Per the germline V gene, CDR1 is MNHEY and CDR2 is SMNVEV (reference sequence). The CDR3 totals 13 residues. CDR3 amino acids: CASSFKLNQPQHF. The CDR3, as DNA: TGTGCCAGCAGTTTCAAGCTCAATCAGCCCCAGCATTTT.

Remarks on this clone: In the same sample, other DNA sequences code for this CDR3. This rearrangement joins TRBV9 to TRBJ2-3; 11 bases align to TRBD2. V shed 3 bases and J 0 bases; nucleotides not matched to a gene: 3. CDR1 SGDLS and CDR2 YYNGEE come from the germline V gene. This CDR3 has 16 residues. The CDR3 DNA reads TGTGCCAGCAGCGCCCGACTAGCGGGAAGCACAGATACGCAGTATTTT. Its translation is CASSARLAGSTDTQYF.

This clone was observed a single time. CDR3 protein: CASSPGTGFYNEQFF. In DNA, the CDR3 is TGTGCCAGCAGCCCCGGGACAGGGTTTTACAATGAGCAGTTCTTC. The chain employs TRBV5-6 and TRBJ2-1, with 9 bases lining up with TRBD1. The ends lost 4 bases at V and 4 bases at J; junction bases unmatched: 6. Germline V lookup: CDR1 SGHDT, CDR2 YYEEEE. This CDR3 region has 15 residues.

The chain has TRBV9 and TRBJ1-1, with TRBD1 identical over 8 bases. Trimming took 2 bases from V and 3 from J; bases not matched to a gene: 6. The germline CDR1 and CDR2 sequences are SGDLS and YYNGEE. The CDR3 consists of 15 residues. CDR3 sequence: CASSVRQGRDTEAFF. The CDR3 DNA reads as TGTGCCAGCAGCGTCAGACAGGGGAGGGACACTGAAGCTTTCTTT.

V and J are TRBV6-6 and TRBJ1-2; D not resolved. CDR3 length equals 15 residues. Germline V gene lookup returns CDR1 MNHNY and CDR2 SVGAGI (reference sequence). V was shortened by 7 bases and J by 6 bases, with 21 bases between the two germline ends. As DNA, the CDR3 is TGTGCCAGCACCGACCCGGTTGGACTATTGCATGGCTACACCTTC. The encoded protein is CASTDPVGLLHGYTF.

The chain recombines TRBV7-9 with TRBJ2-3; 9 bases match TRBD2. The CDR3 has 17 residues. Germline CDR1 is SEHNR and CDR2 is FQNEAQ (reference sequence). V shed 4 bases and J 3 bases; nucleotides not matched to a gene: 11. The CDR3 sequence is CASSSSFSGSKTDTQYF. CDR3 sequence (DNA): TGTGCCAGCAGCTCGTCCTTTAGCGGGAGTAAAACAGATACGCAGTATTTT.

V gene TRBV7-7 combines with J gene TRBJ1-1; D is uncertain. V was pared by 2 bases and J by 0 bases, with 4 bases between. Per the germline V gene, CDR1 is SSHAT and CDR2 is FNYEAQ (reference sequence). This CDR3 has 13 residues. In DNA form, the CDR3 reads TGTGCCAGCAGCTTAACAATGAACACTGAAGCTTTCTTT. Protein: CASSLTMNTEAFF.

The rearrangement uses TRBV7-9 and TRBJ1-5; 9 nucleotides agree with TRBD1. V lost 1 base, J lost 2 bases, and 3 bases stayed unmatched. CDR1 and CDR2 from the germline V gene are SEHNR and FQNEAQ (reference sequence). The CDR3 covers 16 residues. CDR3 residues: CASSLVGQGRNQPQHF. DNA of the CDR3: TGTGCCAGCAGCTTAGTAGGACAGGGGCGCAATCAGCCCCAGCATTTT.

This CDR3 reads CASSAGQGASQPQHF. The CDR3 DNA is TGTGCCAGTAGTGCGGGACAGGGGGCTTCTCAGCCCCAGCATTTT. The rearrangement uses TRBV19 and TRBJ1-5; TRBD1 matches at 12 bases. The trim removed 5 bases at V and 6 bases at J, leaving 5 bases unmatched. The CDR3 runs to 15 residues. The germline CDR1 and CDR2 sequences are LNHDA and SQIVND (reference sequence).

V gene TRBV18 combines with J gene TRBJ1-2, with D uncertain. V was cut by 1 base and J by 2 bases, with 8 bases left in between. The CDR3 contains 14 residues. Germline CDR1 KGHSH, CDR2 LQKENI. The CDR3 DNA sequence: TGTGCCAGCTCACCACAGGAGGGAAACTATGGCTACACCTTC. Its translation: CASSPQEGNYGYTF.

As DNA, the CDR3 is TGCGCCAGCAGCCAAGACCGGGACAGCTATGGCTACACCTTC. Translated, it gives CASSQDRDSYGYTF. V usage is TRBV4-1 and J usage is TRBJ1-2; 7 positions match TRBD1. Trimming cost V 0 bases and J 4 bases; bases outside gene matches: 2. The V gene's germline CDR1 is MGHRA and CDR2 YSYEKL. The CDR3 consists of 14 residues.

The chain couples TRBV7-8 to TRBJ1-4; a possible D gene is TRBD1 (6 bases). The CDR3 runs to 16 residues. Trimming took 5 bases from V and 0 from J, leaving 13 bases between them. CDR1 SGHVS and CDR2 FQNEAQ come from the germline V gene. The CDR3 coding sequence is TGTGCCAGCAGCCCCGGTAGGGGGACAACTAATGAAAAACTGTTTTTT. This gives the protein CASSPGRGTTNEKLFF.